This TCR beta chain was captured by sequencing in a study of cytomegalovirus exposure and HLA in healthy donors. The table came from immunoSEQ multiplex PCR; TCRdb's copy has only in-frame clones and leaves some out. This table has approximately 260,000 clones, about 86% appearing once. This CDR3 region has 15 residues. Trimming removed 3 bases from V and 5 bases from J; junction bases left unmatched: 7. Looked up from germline, CDR1 is SGHVS and CDR2 is FQNEAQ. Sequencing was performed on PBMCs. The clonotype originates from a woman under 30 in good health and CMV-seronegative. The rearrangement links TRBV7-8 to TRBJ1-1; TRBD1 matches 9 bases. The CDR3 loop is CASSFLQGAYTEAFF. The CDR3 region has the DNA TGTGCCAGCAGCTTTCTACAGGGGGCGTATACTGAAGCTTTCTTT.